What follows is one TCR beta chain and its context. This CDR3 has 16 residues. V dropped 2 bases and J dropped 1 base, with 14 bases sitting between them. Germline V gene data show CDR1 as LGHNA and CDR2 as YNFKEQ. This entry belongs to a study of blood T cells in healthy people across ages. Alongside a J-beta primer mix, a sample-barcoded 5' primer served in a second PCR lasting about 6 to 11 cycles. TCRdb used MiXCR to reprocess the 5' RACE reads, holding one entry per CDR3 protein. The table records around 1,000,000 distinct CDR3 sequences, around 27% of them present only once. The data also belong to a second study, concerning T cells of mothers and their children.

V gene TRBV4-2 combines with J gene TRBJ2-5; D unresolved. What was sequenced was blood. The TCR sequence derives from a girl aged 2-15 years in good health. The CDR3, as DNA: TGTGCCAGCAGCCAAAGTTTCACGAGCGCCCAAGAGACCCAGTACTTC. It translates to CASSQSFTSAQETQYF.